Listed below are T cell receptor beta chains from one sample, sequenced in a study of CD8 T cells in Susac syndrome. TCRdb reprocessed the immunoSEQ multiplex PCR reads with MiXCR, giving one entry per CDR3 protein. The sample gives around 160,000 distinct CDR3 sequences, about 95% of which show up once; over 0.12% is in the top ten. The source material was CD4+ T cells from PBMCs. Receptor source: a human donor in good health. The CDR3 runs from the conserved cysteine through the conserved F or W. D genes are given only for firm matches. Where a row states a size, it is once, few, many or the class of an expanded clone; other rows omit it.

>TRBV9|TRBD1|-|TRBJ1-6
CASSVGGQGRNSPLHF
TGTGCCAGCAGCGTAGGAGGACAGGGAAGAAATTCACCCCTCCACTTT
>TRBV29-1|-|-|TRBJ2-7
CSVVTRRAYEQYF
TGCAGCGTTGTGACACGGAGGGCTTACGAGCAGTACTTC
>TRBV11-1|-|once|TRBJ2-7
CASSLGARVEQYF
TGTGCCAGCAGCTTGGGGGCTCGTGTGGAGCAGTACTTC
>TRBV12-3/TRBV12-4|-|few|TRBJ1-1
CASSLGANTEAFF
TGTGCCAGCAGCTTAGGGGCGAACACTGAAGCTTTCTTT
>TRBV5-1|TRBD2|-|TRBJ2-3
CASSLGASSGADTQYF
TGCGCCAGCAGCTTGGGAGCGTCTAGCGGGGCGGATACGCAGTATTTT
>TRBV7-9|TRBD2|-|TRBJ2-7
CASSPLGGDYEQYF
TGTGCCAGCAGCCCCTTGGGAGGGGACTACGAGCAGTACTTC
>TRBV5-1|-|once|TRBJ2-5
CASSLDVGNQETQYF
TGCGCCAGCAGCTTGGATGTAGGAAACCAAGAGACCCAGTACTTC
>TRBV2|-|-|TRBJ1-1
CASGKGRMNTEAFF
TGTGCCAGCGGAAAGGGACGGATGAACACTGAAGCTTTCTTT
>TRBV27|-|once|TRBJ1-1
CASSLNQNTEAFF
TGTGCCAGCAGTTTAAACCAGAACACTGAAGCTTTCTTT
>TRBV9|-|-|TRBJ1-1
CASSVGGQNTEAFF
TGTGCCAGCAGCGTTGGGGGACAGAACACTGAAGCTTTCTTT
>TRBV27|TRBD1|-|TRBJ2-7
CASSWTGPLGQYF
TGTGCCAGCAGTTGGACAGGTCCTCTCGGGCAGTACTTC
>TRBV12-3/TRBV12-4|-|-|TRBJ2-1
CASSLMLVSEQFF
TGTGCCAGCAGTTTGATGCTAGTCAGTGAGCAGTTCTTC
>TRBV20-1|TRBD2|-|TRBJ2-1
CSASAASLAGTWEQFF
TGCAGTGCTAGCGCCGCGTCTCTAGCGGGGACCTGGGAGCAGTTCTTC
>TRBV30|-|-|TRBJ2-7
CAWTRSSSGSEQYF
TGTGCCTGGACCAGGTCGTCCTCGGGCTCCGAGCAGTACTTC
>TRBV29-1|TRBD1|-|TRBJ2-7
CSVERDSGPYEQYF
TGCAGCGTAGAACGGGACAGCGGACCCTACGAGCAGTACTTC
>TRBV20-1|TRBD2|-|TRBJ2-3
CSARRGGPTDTQYF
TGCAGTGCTAGGCGGGGGGGCCCCACAGATACGCAGTATTTT
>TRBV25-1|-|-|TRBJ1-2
CASSEGGGGYGYTF
TGTGCCAGCAGTGAAGGGGGCGGAGGCTATGGCTACACCTTC
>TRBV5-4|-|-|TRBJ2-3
CASSLDGGRGTQYF
TGTGCCAGCAGCTTGGACGGAGGGCGCGGTACGCAGTATTTT
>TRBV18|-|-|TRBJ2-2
CASSPSKGDTGELFF
TGTGCCAGCTCACCGAGCAAGGGGGACACCGGGGAGCTGTTTTTT
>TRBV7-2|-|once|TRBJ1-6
CASSLDQISPLHF
TGTGCCAGCAGCTTAGATCAGATTTCACCCCTCCACTTT
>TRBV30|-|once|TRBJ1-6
CAWTSDSPLHF
TGTGCCTGGACGTCTGATTCACCCCTCCACTTT
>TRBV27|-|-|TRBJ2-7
CASSLRAGRGSYEQYF
TGTGCCAGCAGTTTACGAGCAGGCCGGGGCTCCTACGAGCAGTACTTC
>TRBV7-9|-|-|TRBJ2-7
CASSLAGSSTYEQYF
TGTGCCAGCAGCTTAGCAGGCAGTAGCACCTACGAGCAGTACTTC
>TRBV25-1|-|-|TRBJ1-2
CASSEPGRSYGYTF
TGTGCCAGCAGTGAACCAGGGAGGAGCTATGGCTACACCTTC